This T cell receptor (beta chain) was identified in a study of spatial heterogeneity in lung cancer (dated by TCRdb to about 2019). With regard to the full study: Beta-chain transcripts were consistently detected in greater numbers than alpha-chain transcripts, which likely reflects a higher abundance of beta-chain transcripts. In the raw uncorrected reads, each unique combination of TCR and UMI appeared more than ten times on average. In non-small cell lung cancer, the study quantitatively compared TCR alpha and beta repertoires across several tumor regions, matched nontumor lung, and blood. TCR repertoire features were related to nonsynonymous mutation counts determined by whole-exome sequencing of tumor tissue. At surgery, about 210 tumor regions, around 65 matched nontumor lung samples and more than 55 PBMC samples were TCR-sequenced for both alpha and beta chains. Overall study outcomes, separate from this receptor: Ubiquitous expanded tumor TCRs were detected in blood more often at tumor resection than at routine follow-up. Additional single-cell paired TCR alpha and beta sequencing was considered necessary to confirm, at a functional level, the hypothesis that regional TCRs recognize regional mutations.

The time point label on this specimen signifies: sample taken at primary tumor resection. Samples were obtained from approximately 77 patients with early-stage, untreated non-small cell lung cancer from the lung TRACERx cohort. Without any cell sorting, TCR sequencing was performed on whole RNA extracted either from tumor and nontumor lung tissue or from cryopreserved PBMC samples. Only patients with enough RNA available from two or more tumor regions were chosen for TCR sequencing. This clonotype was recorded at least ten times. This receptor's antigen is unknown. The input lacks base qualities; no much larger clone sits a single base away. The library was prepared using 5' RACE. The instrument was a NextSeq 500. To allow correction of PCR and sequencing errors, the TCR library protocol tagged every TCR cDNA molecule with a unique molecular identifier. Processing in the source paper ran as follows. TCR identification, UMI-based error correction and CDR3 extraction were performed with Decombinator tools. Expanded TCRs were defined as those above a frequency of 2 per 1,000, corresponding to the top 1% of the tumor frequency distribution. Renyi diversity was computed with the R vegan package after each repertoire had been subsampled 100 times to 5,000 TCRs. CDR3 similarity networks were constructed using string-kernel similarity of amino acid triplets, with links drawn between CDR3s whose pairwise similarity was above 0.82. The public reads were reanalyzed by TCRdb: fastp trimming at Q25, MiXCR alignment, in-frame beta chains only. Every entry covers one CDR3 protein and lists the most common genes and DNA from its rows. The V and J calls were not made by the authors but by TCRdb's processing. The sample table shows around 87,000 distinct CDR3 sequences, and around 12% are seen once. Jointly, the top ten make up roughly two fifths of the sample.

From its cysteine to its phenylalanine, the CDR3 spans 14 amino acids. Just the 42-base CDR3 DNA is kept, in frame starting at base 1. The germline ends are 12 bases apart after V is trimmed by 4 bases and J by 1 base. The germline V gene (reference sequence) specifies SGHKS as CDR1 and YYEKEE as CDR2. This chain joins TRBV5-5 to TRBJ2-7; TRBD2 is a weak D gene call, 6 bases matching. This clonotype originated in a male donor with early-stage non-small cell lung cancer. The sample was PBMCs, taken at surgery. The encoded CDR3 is CASSIRGTSYEQYF. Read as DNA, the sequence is TGTGCCAGCAGCATTCGGGGGACGTCCTACGAGCAGTACTTC.